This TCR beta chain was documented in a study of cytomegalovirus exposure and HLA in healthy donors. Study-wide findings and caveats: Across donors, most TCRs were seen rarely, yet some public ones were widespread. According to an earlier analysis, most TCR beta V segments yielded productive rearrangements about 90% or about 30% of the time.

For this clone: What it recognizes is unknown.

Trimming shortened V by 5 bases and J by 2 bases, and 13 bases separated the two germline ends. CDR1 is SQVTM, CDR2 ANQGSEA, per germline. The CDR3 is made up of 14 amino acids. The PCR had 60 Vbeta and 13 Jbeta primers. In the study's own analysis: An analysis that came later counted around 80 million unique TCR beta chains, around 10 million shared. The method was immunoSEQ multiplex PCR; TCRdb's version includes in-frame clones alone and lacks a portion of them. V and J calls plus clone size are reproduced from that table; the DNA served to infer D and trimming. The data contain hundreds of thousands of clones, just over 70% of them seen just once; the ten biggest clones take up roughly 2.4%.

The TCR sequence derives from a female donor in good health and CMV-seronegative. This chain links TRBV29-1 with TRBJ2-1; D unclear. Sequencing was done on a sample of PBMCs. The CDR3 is CSVIYNLPYNEQFF. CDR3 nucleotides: TGCAGCGTTATCTATAACCTCCCCTACAATGAGCAGTTCTTC.